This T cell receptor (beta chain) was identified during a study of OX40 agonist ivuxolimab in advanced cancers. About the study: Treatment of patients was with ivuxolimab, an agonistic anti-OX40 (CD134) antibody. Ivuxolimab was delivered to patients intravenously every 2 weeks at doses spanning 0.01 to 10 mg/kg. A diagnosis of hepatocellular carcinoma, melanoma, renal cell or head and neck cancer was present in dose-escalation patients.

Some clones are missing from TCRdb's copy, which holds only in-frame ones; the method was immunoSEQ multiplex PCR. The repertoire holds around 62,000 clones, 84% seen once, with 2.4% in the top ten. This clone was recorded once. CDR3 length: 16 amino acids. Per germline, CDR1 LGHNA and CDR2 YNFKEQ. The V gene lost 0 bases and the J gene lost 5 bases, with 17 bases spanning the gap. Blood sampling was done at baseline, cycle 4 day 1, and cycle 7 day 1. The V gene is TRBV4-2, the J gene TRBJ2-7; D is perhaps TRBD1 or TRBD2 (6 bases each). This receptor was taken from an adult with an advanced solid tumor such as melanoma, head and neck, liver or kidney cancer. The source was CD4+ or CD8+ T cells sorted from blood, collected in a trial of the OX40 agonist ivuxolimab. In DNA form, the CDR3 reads TGTGCCAGCAGCCAAGAAAGAGGGGGGTGGGGCAACGAGCAGTACTTC. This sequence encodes CASSQERGGWGNEQYF.